This is a list of T cell receptor beta chains from one sample in a study of blood T cells in healthy people across ages. Each CDR3 protein is one row after TCRdb ran MiXCR on the 5' RACE reads. The table shows under 850,000 distinct CDR3 sequences, with 36% occurring only once. The specimen was blood. The receptors come from a man in his late teens or twenties in good health. Each CDR3 is given with its conserved first and last residue. The D gene is left open where the match is weak. Only part of the rows carry a size: once, few, many, or a class if the clone is expanded.

TRBJ2-5 | - | TRBV12-3/TRBV12-4 | - | CASSLKGNGQYF | TGTGCCAGCAGTTTAAAGGGGAACGGGCAGTACTTC
TRBJ1-5 | - | TRBV7-2 | - | CASSVRAEQPQHF | TGTGCCAGCAGCGTAAGGGCGGAACAGCCCCAGCATTTT
TRBJ1-6 | - | TRBV12-3/TRBV12-4 | few | CASSFGDGNSPLHF | TGTGCCAGCAGTTTCGGGGATGGTAATTCACCCCTCCACTTT
TRBJ1-2 | TRBD1 | TRBV7-9 | few | CASSRGTEVNGYTF | TGTGCCAGCAGCCGCGGGACAGAGGTTAATGGCTACACCTTC
TRBJ1-6 | - | TRBV14 | - | CASSRANSPLHF | TGTGCCAGCAGCCGGGCTAATTCACCCCTCCACTTT
TRBJ2-1 | - | TRBV5-1 | - | CASSFEGLDEQFF | TGCGCCAGCAGCTTTGAGGGCTTGGATGAGCAGTTCTTC
TRBJ2-1 | - | TRBV7-2 | once | CASSLAGAARNEQFF | TGTGCCAGCAGCTTAGCTGGGGCAGCCCGCAATGAGCAGTTCTTC
TRBJ2-7 | TRBD1 | TRBV27 | many | CASSSSYRGSYEQYF | TGTGCCAGCAGTTCCTCCTACAGGGGTTCCTACGAGCAGTACTTC
TRBJ2-1 | TRBD1 | TRBV25-1 | once | CASSESTGDYNEQFF | TGTGCCAGCAGTGAATCCACAGGGGACTACAATGAGCAGTTCTTC
TRBJ1-4 | TRBD1 | TRBV12-3/TRBV12-4 | - | CASSSRQGRDEKLFF | TGTGCCAGCAGTTCCCGACAGGGTAGGGATGAAAAACTGTTTTTT
TRBJ1-5 | - | TRBV7-2 | - | CASSLEGLGNQSQHF | TGTGCCAGCAGCTTAGAAGGGCTGGGCAATCAGTCCCAGCATTTT
TRBJ1-1 | - | TRBV29-1 | few | CSVHRQSNTEAFF | TGCAGCGTTCATAGGCAGAGTAACACTGAAGCTTTCTTT
TRBJ2-2 | - | TRBV12-3/TRBV12-4 | - | CASSPRYTGELFF | TGTGCCAGCAGCCCCCGGTACACCGGGGAGCTGTTTTTT
TRBJ2-1 | TRBD2 | TRBV29-1 | - | CSVEGLAGISYNEQFF | TGCAGCGTTGAAGGTCTAGCGGGGATCTCTTACAATGAGCAGTTCTTC
TRBJ1-2 | - | TRBV25-1 | - | CASSEYQEGYTF | TGTGCCAGCAGTGAATATCAGGAAGGCTACACCTTC
TRBJ1-1 | - | TRBV6-5 | - | CASSWRGQNTEAFF | TGTGCCAGCAGTTGGCGGGGGCAGAACACTGAAGCTTTCTTT
TRBJ2-3 | TRBD2 | TRBV20-1 | - | CSAAGLAGDPTSTDTQYF | TGCAGTGCTGCGGGACTAGCGGGAGACCCTACTAGCACAGATACGCAGTATTTT
TRBJ1-1 | - | TRBV6-6 | - | CASSYQGLNTEAFF | TGTGCCAGCAGTTACCAGGGGTTGAACACTGAAGCTTTCTTT
TRBJ2-1 | TRBD2 | TRBV20-1 | - | CSATPTSGGQSDEQFF | TGCAGTGCAACCCCAACTAGCGGGGGGCAAAGCGATGAGCAGTTCTTC
TRBJ2-6 | - | TRBV28 | - | CASSLYTITSGANVLTF | TGTGCCAGCAGTTTGTACACCATAACCTCTGGGGCCAACGTCCTGACTTTC
TRBJ2-3 | - | TRBV21-1 | few | CASTQGGGRVKDTQYF | TGTGCCAGCACCCAAGGGGGGGGTAGGGTCAAAGATACGCAGTATTTT
TRBJ1-1 | - | TRBV27 | - | CASSWGPNSEAFF | TGTGCCAGCAGTTGGGGACCGAACTCTGAAGCTTTCTTT
TRBJ2-4 | - | TRBV4-1 | many | CASSHSGEILAKNIQYF | TGCGCCAGCAGCCATTCAGGAGAAATCCTAGCCAAAAACATTCAGTACTTC
TRBJ1-2 | TRBD1 | TRBV4-2 | few | CASSQGGTGNGYTF | TGTGCCAGCAGCCAAGGAGGGACAGGGAATGGCTACACCTTC